The present T cell receptor (beta chain) was sequenced within a study of blood T cell repertoires in COVID-19. Study in general: Samples taken during acute and convalescent COVID-19 were collected in the United States, Italy and Spain.

Here immunoSEQ multiplex PCR was the method, and the copy in TCRdb shows in-frame clones only, minus some. Among about 310,000 clones listed, 89% were seen once. Germline V gene lookup returns CDR1 ENHRY and CDR2 SYGVKD. The V gene end was trimmed by 10 bases and the J gene end by 6 bases; junction bases not matched to a gene: 11. The CDR3 runs 15 residues. Individuals aged about 18 to 90 years were recruited from 24 US areas. Clinical history as reported by participants underpinned cohort assignment. Specimen: PBMCs or T cells enriched from blood (not recorded which). This sequence originates from a woman younger than 45 who had recovered from COVID-19. The chain combines TRBV10-3 with TRBJ2-7, with TRBD2 identical over 14 bases. CDR3 nucleotides: TGTGCCAGCCTGACGGGACTAGCGGGAGTGGGCGAGCAGTACTTC. Residues: CASLTGLAGVGEQYF.